This T cell receptor (beta chain) was profiled in a study of CD8 T cells in Susac syndrome. Study-level results: The study conceded that its TCR sequencing and HLA analysis involved relatively few individuals.

Negative isolation yielded CD8+ and CD4+ T cells; FACS enriched TEMRA cells. The CDR3 runs 16 residues. Germline values: CDR1 DFQATT, CDR2 SNEGSKA (reference sequence). V shed 1 base and J 8 bases; nucleotides not matched to a gene: 12. The authors reverse transcribed roughly 0.5 to 1 ug RNA with random hexamers. Amplification of TCR beta CDR3 used immunoSEQ multiplex PCR across 54 Vbeta and 13 Jbeta. TCRdb reprocessed the immunoSEQ multiplex PCR reads with MiXCR, giving one entry per CDR3 protein. The sample contains approximately 74,000 distinct CDR3 sequences, more than 85% of which appear only once. With regard to this clonotype: What it binds is not known.

J is TRBJ2-1 and V is TRBV20-1; 9 bases are shared with TRBD2. Sequencing was done on a sample of CD4+ T cells from PBMCs. This receptor was taken from a human donor with Susac syndrome. Written as DNA, the CDR3 is TGCAGTGCTAGAGGTGCGGCGCGGGGGGGCTTGTATGAGCAGTTCTTC. This codes for CSARGAARGGLYEQFF.